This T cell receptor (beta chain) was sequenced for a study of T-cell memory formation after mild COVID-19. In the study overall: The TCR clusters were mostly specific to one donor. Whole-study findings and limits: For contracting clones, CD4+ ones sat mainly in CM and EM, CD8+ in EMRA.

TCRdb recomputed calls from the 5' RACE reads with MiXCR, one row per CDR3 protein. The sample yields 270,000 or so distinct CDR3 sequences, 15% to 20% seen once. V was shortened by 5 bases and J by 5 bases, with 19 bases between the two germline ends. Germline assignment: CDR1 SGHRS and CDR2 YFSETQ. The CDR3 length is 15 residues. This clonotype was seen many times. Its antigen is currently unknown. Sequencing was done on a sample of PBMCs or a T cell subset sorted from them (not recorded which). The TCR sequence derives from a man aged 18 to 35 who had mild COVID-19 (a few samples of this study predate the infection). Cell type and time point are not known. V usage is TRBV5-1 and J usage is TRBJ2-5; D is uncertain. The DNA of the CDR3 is TGCGCCAGCAGTCCCGCAGGCGTGACGGCGGAGACCCAGTACTTC. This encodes CASSPAGVTAETQYF.